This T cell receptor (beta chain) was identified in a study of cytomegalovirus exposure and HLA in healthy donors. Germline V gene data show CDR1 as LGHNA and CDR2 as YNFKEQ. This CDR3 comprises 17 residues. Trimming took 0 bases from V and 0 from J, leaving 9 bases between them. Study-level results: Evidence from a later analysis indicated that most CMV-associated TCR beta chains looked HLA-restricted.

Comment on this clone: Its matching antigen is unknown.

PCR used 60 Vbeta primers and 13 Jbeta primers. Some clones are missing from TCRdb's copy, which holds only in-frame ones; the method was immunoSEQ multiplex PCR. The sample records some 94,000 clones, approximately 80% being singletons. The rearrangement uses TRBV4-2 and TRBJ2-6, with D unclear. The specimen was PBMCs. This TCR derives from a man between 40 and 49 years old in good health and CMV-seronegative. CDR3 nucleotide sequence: TGTGCCAGCAGCCAAGAAGAGACGGGCTCTGGGGCCAACGTCCTGACTTTC. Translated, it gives CASSQEETGSGANVLTF.